The TCR beta chain under discussion was sequenced for a study of blood T cells in healthy people across ages. The CDR3 has 17 residues. V lost 3 bases to trimming and J lost 3 bases; unmatched junction nucleotides: 13. Note on this clonotype: Antigen specificity is unknown.

Together with a sample-barcoded 5' primer, a J-beta primer mix was included in a second PCR lasting about 6 to 12 cycles. Every cDNA molecule bore a tag from a template-switch adaptor containing 12 random nucleotides. Each sample provided no less than 3 million CDR3-containing paired-end reads. TCRdb analysed the 5' RACE reads with MiXCR anew, one entry per CDR3 protein. The repertoire holds fewer than 750,000 distinct CDR3 sequences, 40% to 65% seen once, with roughly 14% in the top ten. Study-level results: Observed TCR beta diversity per million T cells went down as age went up. This fall followed a roughly linear course with age.

This receptor was taken from an elderly woman in good health. The V gene is TRBV12-3 or TRBV12-4, the J gene TRBJ2-5, with 7 nucleotides matching TRBD2. Sequencing was done on a sample of blood. The CDR3 sequence: CASSFPTGGNQEETQYF. The CDR3 bases are TGTGCCAGCAGTTTCCCAACGGGGGGTAATCAGGAAGAGACCCAGTACTTC.